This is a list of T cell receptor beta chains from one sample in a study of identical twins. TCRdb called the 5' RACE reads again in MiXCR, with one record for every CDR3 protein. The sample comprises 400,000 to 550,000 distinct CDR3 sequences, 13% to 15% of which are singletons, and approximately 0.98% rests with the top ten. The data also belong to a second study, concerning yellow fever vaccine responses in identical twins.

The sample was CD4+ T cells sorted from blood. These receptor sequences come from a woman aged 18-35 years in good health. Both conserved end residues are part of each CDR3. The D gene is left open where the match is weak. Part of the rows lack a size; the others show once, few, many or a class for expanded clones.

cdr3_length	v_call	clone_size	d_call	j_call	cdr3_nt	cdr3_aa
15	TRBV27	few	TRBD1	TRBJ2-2	TGTGCCAGCAGTAACAGGGGGCGTAGCACCGGGGAGCTGTTTTTT	CASSNRGRSTGELFF
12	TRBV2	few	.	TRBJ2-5	TGTGCCAGCAGGCCAGACCAAGAGACCCAGTACTTC	CASRPDQETQYF
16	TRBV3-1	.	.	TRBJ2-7	TGTGCCAGCAGCCATTATGGACGGGGGAAGGCTTACGAGCAGTACTTC	CASSHYGRGKAYEQYF
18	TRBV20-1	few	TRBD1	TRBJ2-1	TGCAGTGCTAGAGATAGGGTACAGGGGAAAAGGTCGTACAATGAGCAGTTCTTC	CSARDRVQGKRSYNEQFF
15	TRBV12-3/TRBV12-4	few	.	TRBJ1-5	TGTGCCAGCAGTTTATTTAGTTCGGGCAATCAGCCCCAGCATTTT	CASSLFSSGNQPQHF
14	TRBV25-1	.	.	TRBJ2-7	TGTGCCAGCAGTGAAGCAGGGGTACAATACGAGCAGTACTTC	CASSEAGVQYEQYF
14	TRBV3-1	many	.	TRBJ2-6	TGTGCCAGCAGCTCCGATTCTGGGGCCAACGTCCTGACTTTC	CASSSDSGANVLTF
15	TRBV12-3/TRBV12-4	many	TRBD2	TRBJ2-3	TGTGCCAGCAGTAGACTAGCGGTTAACACAGATACGCAGTATTTT	CASSRLAVNTDTQYF
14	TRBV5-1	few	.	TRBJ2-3	TGCGCCAGCAGCTATAGCGGACGCACAGATACGCAGTATTTT	CASSYSGRTDTQYF
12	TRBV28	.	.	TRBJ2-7	TGTGCCAGCGGGCAGGGGAGGTACGAGCAGTACTTC	CASGQGRYEQYF
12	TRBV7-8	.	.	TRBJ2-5	TGTGCCAGCAGCCCGTACGAGGAGACCCAGTACTTC	CASSPYEETQYF
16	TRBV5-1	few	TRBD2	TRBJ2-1	TGCGCCAGCAGCTTGGCGAGTAGCGGGGGTCTTAATGAGCAGTTCTTC	CASSLASSGGLNEQFF
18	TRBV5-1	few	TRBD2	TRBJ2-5	TGCGCCAGCAGCCCGACCCCCAGTGGGCTAGCGGTCCAAGAGACCCAGTACTTC	CASSPTPSGLAVQETQYF
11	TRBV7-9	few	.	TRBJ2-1	TGTGCCAGCAGCTCGGATGTGGGGCAGTTCTTC	CASSSDVGQFF
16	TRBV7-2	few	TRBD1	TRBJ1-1	TGTGCCAGCAGCTTAGTGGGACAGGGTCTAGGCACTGAAGCTTTCTTT	CASSLVGQGLGTEAFF
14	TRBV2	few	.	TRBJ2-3	TGTGCCAGCAGTGAACTCCGGGCCACAGATACGCAGTATTTT	CASSELRATDTQYF
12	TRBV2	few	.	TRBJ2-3	TGTGCCAGAGGGACGGCTGCAGATACGCAGTATTTT	CARGTAADTQYF
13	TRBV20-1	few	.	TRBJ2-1	TGCAGTGCTAGGGGGGACTTTTACAATGAGCAGTTCTTC	CSARGDFYNEQFF
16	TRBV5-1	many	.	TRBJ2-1	TGCGCCAGCAGCTTGGGGGGGGCGAGCTCCTACAATGAGCAGTTCTTC	CASSLGGASSYNEQFF
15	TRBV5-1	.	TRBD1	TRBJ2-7	TGCGCCAGCAGCCGCGGGACAGGGGTTTCCTACGAGCAGTACTTC	CASSRGTGVSYEQYF
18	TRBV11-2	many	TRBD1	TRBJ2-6	TGTGCCAGCAGCTTAGTTTTTCGACAGGGCTCTGGGGCCAACGTCCTGACTTTC	CASSLVFRQGSGANVLTF
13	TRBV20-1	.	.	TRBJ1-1	TGCAGTCCGCCTCAAACATTGAACACTGAAGCTTTCTTT	CSPPQTLNTEAFF
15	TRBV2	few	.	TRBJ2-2	TGTGCCAGCAGGTTCGGAGACACGAACACCGGGGAGCTGTTTTTT	CASRFGDTNTGELFF
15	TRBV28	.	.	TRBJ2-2	TGTGCCAGCAGCCGCCGGGATCGAGACACCGGGGAGCTGTTTTTT	CASSRRDRDTGELFF
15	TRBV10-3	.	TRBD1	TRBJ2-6	TGTGCCACGTCCGGGACAGGGTCTGGGGCCAACGTCCTGACTTTC	CATSGTGSGANVLTF
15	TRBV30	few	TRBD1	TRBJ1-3	TGTGCCTGGAGTTTGACAGGGAGGACTGGAAACACCATATATTTT	CAWSLTGRTGNTIYF
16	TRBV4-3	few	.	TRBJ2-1	TGCGCCAGCAGCCAAGGGGTCACCTTAATTTACAATGAGCAGTTCTTC	CASSQGVTLIYNEQFF
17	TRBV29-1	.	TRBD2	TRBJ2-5	TGCAGCGTTGAAGATGGTCACCGGACTAGCGGCCAAGAGACCCAGTACTTC	CSVEDGHRTSGQETQYF